The 17 T cell receptor beta chains presented below share a single source sample, sequenced in a study of control samples from healthy donors and cancer patients. Here immunoSEQ multiplex PCR was the method, and the copy in TCRdb shows in-frame clones only, minus some. This table holds about 120,000 clones, roughly 92% found once. The sequenced material came from blood. Source of these receptors: a woman aged 18 to 35 in good health.

The chain links TRBV6-5 to TRBJ1-5; 7 bases align to TRBD1. Germline loops: CDR1 MNHEY, CDR2 SVGAGI. After removal of 0 bases from V and 8 bases from J, the junction contained 7 bases not matched to a gene. This CDR3 region has 15 residues. The CDR3 region is CASSYSGQAGEPQHF. The CDR3 region has the DNA TGTGCCAGCAGTTACTCCGGACAGGCGGGGGAGCCCCAGCATTTT.

The chain employs TRBV28 and TRBJ1-3; no definite D call. The CDR3 runs 12 residues. V gave up 3 bases and J gave up 2 bases, with 2 bases separating them. Germline assignment: CDR1 MDHEN and CDR2 SYDVKM. CDR3 loop: CASSFPGNTIYF. In nucleotides, the CDR3 is TGTGCCAGCAGTTTTCCTGGAAACACCATATATTTT.

The chain employs TRBV28 and TRBJ2-4; D possibly corresponds to TRBD2 (7 bases). From germline, CDR1 is MDHEN and CDR2 SYDVKM. The CDR3 is made up of 16 amino acids. Trimming removed 5 bases from V and 1 base from J, with 15 bases in between. In nucleotides, the CDR3 is TGTGCCAGCAGTATCGGGGGGCCAAACGCCAAAAACATTCAGTACTTC. It yields the protein CASSIGGPNAKNIQYF.

The V call is TRBV28, the J call TRBJ2-3; unclear D gene. Trimming removed 5 bases from V and 1 base from J, with 13 bases in between. This CDR3 has 15 residues. Germline values: CDR1 MDHEN, CDR2 SYDVKM. The CDR3 sequence is CASSPNSEGTDTQYF. In DNA, the CDR3 is TGTGCCAGCAGTCCCAACTCAGAGGGCACAGATACGCAGTATTTT.

This chain uses TRBV10-3 with TRBJ1-2; D possibly corresponds to TRBD1 (6 bases). Germline V gene data show CDR1 as ENHRY and CDR2 as SYGVKD. The CDR3 length is 14 residues. With 0 bases removed from V and 5 bases from J, the gap between germline ends came to 10 bases. The CDR3: CAISESQGRYGYTF. The DNA of the CDR3 is TGTGCCATCAGTGAGTCACAGGGCCGATATGGCTACACCTTC.

This rearrangement joins TRBV2 to TRBJ1-5; unclear D gene. This CDR3 has 14 amino acids. V lost 3 bases and J lost 5, with 11 bases in between. The V gene's germline CDR1 is SNHLY and CDR2 FYNNEI. The CDR3 loop is CASSEAWGHQPQHF. As DNA, the CDR3 is TGTGCCAGCAGTGAGGCTTGGGGTCATCAGCCCCAGCATTTT.

V is TRBV5-1 and J is TRBJ2-6, with 8 bases lining up with TRBD1. Germline-derived CDR1 and CDR2 are SGHRS and YFSETQ. CDR3 length equals 17 residues. V lost 5 bases to trimming and J lost 0 bases; unmatched junction nucleotides: 7. CDR3 nucleotide sequence: TGCGCCAGCAGTCTGGGACAGGTCAACTCTGGGGCCAACGTCCTGACTTTC. Its translation is CASSLGQVNSGANVLTF.

V usage is TRBV28 and J usage is TRBJ2-1; perhaps TRBD1 as D (6 bases). In germline, CDR1 is MDHEN, CDR2 SYDVKM. The CDR3 is 17 amino acids. Between the trimmed V and J ends, which lost 2 bases and 0 bases, there was a span of 14 bases. CDR3 nucleotides: TGTGCCAGCAGTTTACTTATGGACAGACTCTCCTACAATGAGCAGTTCTTC. Protein: CASSLLMDRLSYNEQFF.

The gene calls are TRBV5-1 and TRBJ2-1; 7 nucleotides agree with TRBD2. The V segment lost 2 bases and the J segment 0 bases; nucleotides outside the gene matches: 2. Germline loops: CDR1 SGHRS, CDR2 YFSETQ. The CDR3 totals 15 residues. The CDR3 reads CASSFTGGSYNEQFF. CDR3 nucleotide sequence: TGCGCCAGCAGCTTTACGGGGGGCTCCTACAATGAGCAGTTCTTC.

The chain employs TRBV25-1 and TRBJ1-1, with a possible D match to TRBD1 (5 bases). V was shortened by 1 base and J by 5 bases, with 11 bases between the two germline ends. This CDR3 region has 14 residues. From germline, CDR1 is MGHDK and CDR2 SYGVNS. The CDR3 protein is CASSESEGMTEAFF. The CDR3 nucleotides read TGTGCCAGCAGTGAATCTGAGGGGATGACTGAAGCTTTCTTT.

The gene calls are TRBV7-2 and TRBJ1-1; D remains unclear. Trimming cost V 0 bases and J 0 bases, with 17 bases left between them. The length of the CDR3 is 18 residues. In germline, CDR1 is SGHTA, CDR2 FQGNSA. CDR3 amino acids: CASSLARASRAMNTEAFF. The CDR3 DNA reads as TGTGCCAGCAGCTTAGCGCGAGCCAGCCGAGCAATGAACACTGAAGCTTTCTTT.

The J gene is TRBJ2-2, the V gene TRBV18; D is unresolved. CDR3 size: 13 residues. From germline, CDR1 is KGHSH and CDR2 LQKENI. Trimming took 7 bases from V and 4 from J, leaving 10 bases between them. The CDR3 reads CASYPTSTGELFF. DNA of the CDR3: TGTGCCAGCTATCCCACAAGCACCGGGGAGCTGTTTTTT.

The gene calls are TRBV5-6 and TRBJ1-2; D gene ambiguous. In germline, CDR1 is SGHDT, CDR2 YYEEEE. The CDR3 contains 12 residues. Deletions cut 4 bases from V and 4 bases from J, with 8 bases between. Here the CDR3 DNA reads TGTGCCAGCAGCGAAAGACGCTATGGCTACACCTTC. This translates into CASSERRYGYTF.

The V call is TRBV3-1 (or the pseudogene TRBV3-2), the J call TRBJ1-3; a possible D gene is TRBD1 (5 bases). The CDR3 is made up of 17 amino acids. Germline V gives CDR1 LGHDT, CDR2 YNNKEL (reference sequence). Trimming pared 4 bases from V and 0 bases from J, leaving 16 bases between. The CDR3: CASSLIPDSPSGNTIYF. Written as DNA, the CDR3 is TGTGCCAGCAGCCTAATCCCTGACAGCCCCTCTGGAAACACCATATATTTT.

This clone has a single count. V gene TRBV27 combines with J gene TRBJ1-5; no definite D call. V lost 0 bases, J lost 0 bases, and 6 bases lay in between. The CDR3 length is 15 residues. CDR1 and CDR2 from the germline V gene are MNHEY and SMNVEV (reference sequence). CDR3 region: CASSLSQNSNQPQHF. The CDR3 DNA reads as TGTGCCAGCAGTTTATCCCAGAATAGCAATCAGCCCCAGCATTTT.

This chain joins TRBV4-3 and TRBJ1-1; D might be TRBD1 (5 bases). Trimming took 0 bases from V and 1 from J, leaving 9 bases between them. In germline, CDR1 is LGHNA, CDR2 YSLEER. The CDR3 is 15 amino acids. In nucleotides, the CDR3 is TGCGCCAGCAGCCAAGACAGGGCGGGGAACACTGAAGCTTTCTTT. As protein: CASSQDRAGNTEAFF.

J is TRBJ1-1 and V is TRBV30; D remains ambiguous. CDR3 size: 16 residues. The ends were cut back, 0 bases at V and 6 bases at J, with 20 bases in the middle. Germline V gene sequence: CDR1 GTSNPN, CDR2 SVGIG (reference sequence). In nucleotides, the CDR3 is TGTGCCTGGAGTGTAAAAGGGATGGGGTTAGGACCTGAAGCTTTCTTT. Protein product: CAWSVKGMGLGPEAFF.